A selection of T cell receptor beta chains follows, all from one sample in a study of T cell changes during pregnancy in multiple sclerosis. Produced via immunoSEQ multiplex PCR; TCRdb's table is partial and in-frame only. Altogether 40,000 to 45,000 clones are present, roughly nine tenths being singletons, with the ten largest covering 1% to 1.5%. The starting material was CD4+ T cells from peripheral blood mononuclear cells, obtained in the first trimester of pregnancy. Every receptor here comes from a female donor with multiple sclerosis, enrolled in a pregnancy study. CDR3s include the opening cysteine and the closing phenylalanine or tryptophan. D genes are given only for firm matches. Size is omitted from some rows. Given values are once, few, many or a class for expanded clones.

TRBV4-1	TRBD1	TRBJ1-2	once	TGCGCCAGCAGCCAAGAACCAGGGGGTGACTATGGCTACACCTTC	CASSQEPGGDYGYTF
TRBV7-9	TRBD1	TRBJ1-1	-	TGTGCCAGCAGTCTTAACCCGGGACAGGGGGATTACACTGAAGCTTTCTTT	CASSLNPGQGDYTEAFF
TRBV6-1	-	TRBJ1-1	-	TGTGCCAGCAGTGCGGAACAGATGAACACTGAAGCTTTCTTT	CASSAEQMNTEAFF
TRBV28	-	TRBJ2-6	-	TGTGCCAGCTCTTCGGGGGTTGGGGCCAACGTCCTGACTTTC	CASSSGVGANVLTF
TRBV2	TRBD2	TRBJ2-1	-	TGTGCCAGCAGTTCGGGACTAGCGGAAGGTGAGCAGTTCTTC	CASSSGLAEGEQFF
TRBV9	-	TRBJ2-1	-	TGTGCCAGTAAGGGGAACAATGAGCAGTTCTTC	CASKGNNEQFF
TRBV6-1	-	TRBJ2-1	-	TGTGCCAGCAGTGAAACTTCGGGAAGCTCCTACAATGAGCAGTTCTTC	CASSETSGSSYNEQFF
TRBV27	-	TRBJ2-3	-	TGTGCCAGCAGTCCAGGGATTTACACAGATACGCAGTATTTT	CASSPGIYTDTQYF
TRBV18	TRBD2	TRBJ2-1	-	TGTGCCAGCTCACCACGGCGGGAGGGGGCCTACAATGAGCAGTTCTTC	CASSPRREGAYNEQFF
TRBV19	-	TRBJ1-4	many	TGTGCCAGTAGTATTGGCCAGGTCGATAAAAAACTGTTTTTT	CASSIGQVDKKLFF
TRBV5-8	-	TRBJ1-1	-	TGTGCCAGCAGCTGGCCCGTGCTGTTGAACACTGAAGCTTTCTTT	CASSWPVLLNTEAFF
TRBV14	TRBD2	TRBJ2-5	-	TGTGCCAGCAGCCAAGATCGGGAGGGCCAAGAGACCCAGTACTTC	CASSQDREGQETQYF
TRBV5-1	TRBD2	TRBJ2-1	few	TGCGCCAGCAGCCCGGAACTCGGGCTAGCGGGGGGAAATGAGCAGTTCTTC	CASSPELGLAGGNEQFF
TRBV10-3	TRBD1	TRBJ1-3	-	TGTGCCATCAGCCCCGGGACAGGGGACCGATACACCATATATTTT	CAISPGTGDRYTIYF
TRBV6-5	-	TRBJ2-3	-	TGTGCCAGCAGTTACCGGGAGTCAGATACGCAGTATTTT	CASSYRESDTQYF
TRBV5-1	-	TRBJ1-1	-	TGCGCCAGCAGCTTGGCCCCAGGGCGGGAAACTGAAGCTTTCTTT	CASSLAPGRETEAFF
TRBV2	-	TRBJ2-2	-	TGTGCCAGCAGCCATGGGGCCACTCCCGCCGGGGAGCTGTTTTTT	CASSHGATPAGELFF
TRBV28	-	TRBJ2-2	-	TGTGCCAGCAGGGACAGGAACACCGGGGAGCTGTTTTTT	CASRDRNTGELFF
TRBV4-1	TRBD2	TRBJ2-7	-	TGCGCCAGCAGCCACAGGACAACTAGCGGGAGGGCCCGGGGCTACGAGCAGTACTTC	CASSHRTTSGRARGYEQYF
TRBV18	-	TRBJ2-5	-	TGTGCCAGCTCGCCGGAGGGAGGCCTGGAGGCCCAGTACTTC	CASSPEGGLEAQYF
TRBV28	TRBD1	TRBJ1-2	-	TGTGCCAGCAGTTCGACAGGGGGAAACTATGGCTACACCTTC	CASSSTGGNYGYTF
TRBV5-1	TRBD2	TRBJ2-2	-	TGCGCCAGCAGCTGGGGACTAGTCCCTGACACCGGGGAACTGTTTTTT	CASSWGLVPDTGELFF
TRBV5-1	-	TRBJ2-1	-	TGCGCCAGCAGCTTGGTCGGCGGATCCTACAATGAGCAGTTCTTC	CASSLVGGSYNEQFF
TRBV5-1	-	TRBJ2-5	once	TGCGCCAGCAGCTTGGCTAACGAAGAGACCCAGTACTTC	CASSLANEETQYF